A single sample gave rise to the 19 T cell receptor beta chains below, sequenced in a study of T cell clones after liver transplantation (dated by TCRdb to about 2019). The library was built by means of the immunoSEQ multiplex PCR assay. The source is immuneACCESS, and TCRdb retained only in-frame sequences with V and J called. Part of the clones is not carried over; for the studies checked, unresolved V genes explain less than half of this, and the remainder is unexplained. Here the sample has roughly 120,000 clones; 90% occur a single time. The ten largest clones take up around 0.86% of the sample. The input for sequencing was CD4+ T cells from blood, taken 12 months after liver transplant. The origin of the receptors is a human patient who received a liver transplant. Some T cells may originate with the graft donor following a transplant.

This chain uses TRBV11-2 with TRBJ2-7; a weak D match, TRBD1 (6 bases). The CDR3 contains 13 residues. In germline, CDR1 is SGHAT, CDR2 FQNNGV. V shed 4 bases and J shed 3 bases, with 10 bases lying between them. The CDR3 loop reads CASSSGQNYEQYF. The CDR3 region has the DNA TGTGCCAGCAGCTCTGGACAGAACTACGAGCAGTACTTC.

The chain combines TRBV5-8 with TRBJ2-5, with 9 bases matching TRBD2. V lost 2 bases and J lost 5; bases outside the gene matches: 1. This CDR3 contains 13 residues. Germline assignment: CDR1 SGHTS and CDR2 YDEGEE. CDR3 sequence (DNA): TGTGCCAGCAGCTTCCTAGCGGGGGAGACCCAGTACTTC. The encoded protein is CASSFLAGETQYF.

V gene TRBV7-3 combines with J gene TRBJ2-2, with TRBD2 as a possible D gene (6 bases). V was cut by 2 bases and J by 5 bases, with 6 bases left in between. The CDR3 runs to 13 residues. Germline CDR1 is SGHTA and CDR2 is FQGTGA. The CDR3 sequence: CASSLGGTGELFF. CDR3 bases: TGTGCCAGCAGCTTAGGAGGGACCGGGGAGCTGTTTTTT.

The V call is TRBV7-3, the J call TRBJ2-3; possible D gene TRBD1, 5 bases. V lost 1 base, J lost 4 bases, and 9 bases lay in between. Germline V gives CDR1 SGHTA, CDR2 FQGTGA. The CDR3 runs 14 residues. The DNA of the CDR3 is TGTGCCAGCAGCTTAATCGCAGGGTCAGATACGCAGTATTTT. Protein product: CASSLIAGSDTQYF.

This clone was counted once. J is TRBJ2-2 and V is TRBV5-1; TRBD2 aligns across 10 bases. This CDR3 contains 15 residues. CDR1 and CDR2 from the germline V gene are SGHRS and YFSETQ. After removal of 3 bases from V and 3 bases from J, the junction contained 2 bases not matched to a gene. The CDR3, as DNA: TGCGCCAGCAGCTCTAGCGGGAGTTACACCGGGGAGCTGTTTTTT. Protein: CASSSSGSYTGELFF.

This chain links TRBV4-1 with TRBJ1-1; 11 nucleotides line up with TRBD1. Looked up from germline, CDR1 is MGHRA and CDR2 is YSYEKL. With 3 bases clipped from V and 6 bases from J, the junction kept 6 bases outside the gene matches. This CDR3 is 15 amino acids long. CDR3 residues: CASSHGDRGGAEAFF. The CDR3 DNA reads TGCGCCAGCAGCCACGGGGACAGGGGGGGTGCTGAAGCTTTCTTT.

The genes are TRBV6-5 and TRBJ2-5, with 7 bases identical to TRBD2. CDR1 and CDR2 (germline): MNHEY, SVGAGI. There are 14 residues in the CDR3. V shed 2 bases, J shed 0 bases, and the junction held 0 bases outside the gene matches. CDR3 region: CASSYSGNQETQYF. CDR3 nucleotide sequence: TGTGCCAGCAGTTACAGCGGGAACCAAGAGACCCAGTACTTC.

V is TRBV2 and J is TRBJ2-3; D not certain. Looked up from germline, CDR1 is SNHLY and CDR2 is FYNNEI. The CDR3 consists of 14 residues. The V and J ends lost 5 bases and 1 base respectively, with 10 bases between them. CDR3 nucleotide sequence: TGTGCCAGCAGTTGGTTCTTCGGCACAGATACGCAGTATTTT. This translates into CASSWFFGTDTQYF.

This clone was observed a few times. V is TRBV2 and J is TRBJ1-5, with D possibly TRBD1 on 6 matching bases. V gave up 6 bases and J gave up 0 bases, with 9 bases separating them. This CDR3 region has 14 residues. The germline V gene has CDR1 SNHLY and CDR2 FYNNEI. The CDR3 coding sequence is TGTGCCAGCAGGGGGGACACTAGCAATCAGCCCCAGCATTTT. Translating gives CASRGDTSNQPQHF.

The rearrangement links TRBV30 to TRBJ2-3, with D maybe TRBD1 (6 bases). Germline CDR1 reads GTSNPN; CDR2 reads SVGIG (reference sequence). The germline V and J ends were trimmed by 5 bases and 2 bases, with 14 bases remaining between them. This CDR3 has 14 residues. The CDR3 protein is CAWCQGPNTDTQYF. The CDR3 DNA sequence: TGTGCCTGGTGTCAGGGGCCGAACACAGATACGCAGTATTTT.

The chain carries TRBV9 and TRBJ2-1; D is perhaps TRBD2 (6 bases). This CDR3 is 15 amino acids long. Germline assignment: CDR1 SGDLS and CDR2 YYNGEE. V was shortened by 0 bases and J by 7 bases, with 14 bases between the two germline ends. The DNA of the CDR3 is TGTGCCAGCAGCGTAGCTCCGGGAGCCGAGAATGAGCAGTTCTTC. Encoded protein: CASSVAPGAENEQFF.

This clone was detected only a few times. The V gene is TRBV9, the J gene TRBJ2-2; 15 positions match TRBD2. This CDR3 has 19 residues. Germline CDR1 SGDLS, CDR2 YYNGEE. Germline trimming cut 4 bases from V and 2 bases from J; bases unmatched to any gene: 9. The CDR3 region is CASSFGTSGRRLNTGELFF. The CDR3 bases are TGTGCCAGCAGCTTCGGGACTAGCGGGAGGCGGCTAAACACCGGGGAGCTGTTTTTT.

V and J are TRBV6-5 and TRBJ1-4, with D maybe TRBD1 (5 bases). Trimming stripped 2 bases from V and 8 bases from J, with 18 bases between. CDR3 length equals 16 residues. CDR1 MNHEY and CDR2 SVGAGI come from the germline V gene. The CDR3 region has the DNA TGTGCCAGCAGTTACCACACCGGGACGGGCGGGGAAAAACTGTTTTTT. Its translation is CASSYHTGTGGEKLFF.

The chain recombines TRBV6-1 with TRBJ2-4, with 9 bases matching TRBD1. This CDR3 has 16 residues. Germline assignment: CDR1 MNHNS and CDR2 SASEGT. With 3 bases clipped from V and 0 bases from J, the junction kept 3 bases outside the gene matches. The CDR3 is CASSDGTGLAKNIQYF. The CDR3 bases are TGTGCCAGCAGTGACGGGACAGGGCTAGCCAAAAACATTCAGTACTTC.

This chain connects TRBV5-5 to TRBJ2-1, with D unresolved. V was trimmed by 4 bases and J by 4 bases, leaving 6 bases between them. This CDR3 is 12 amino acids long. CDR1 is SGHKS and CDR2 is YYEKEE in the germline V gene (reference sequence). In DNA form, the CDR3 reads TGTGCCAGCAGCCGAGATTACAATGAGCAGTTCTTC. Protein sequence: CASSRDYNEQFF.

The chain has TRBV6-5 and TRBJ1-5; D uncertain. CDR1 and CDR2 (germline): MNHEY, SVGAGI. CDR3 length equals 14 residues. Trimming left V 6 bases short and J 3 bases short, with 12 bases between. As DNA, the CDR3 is TGTGCCAGCAGCCCGACGGGCTACAATCAGCCCCAGCATTTT. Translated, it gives CASSPTGYNQPQHF.

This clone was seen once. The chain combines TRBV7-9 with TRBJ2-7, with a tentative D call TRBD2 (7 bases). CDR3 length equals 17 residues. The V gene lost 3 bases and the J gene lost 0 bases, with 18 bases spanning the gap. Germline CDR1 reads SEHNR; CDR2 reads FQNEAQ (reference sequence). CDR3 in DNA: TGTGCCAGCAGCTTTTCGAGTGGGAGGGGGGGCTCCTACGAGCAGTACTTC. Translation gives CASSFSSGRGGSYEQYF. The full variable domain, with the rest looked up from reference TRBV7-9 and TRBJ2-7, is DTGVSQNPRHKITKRGQNVTFRCDPISEHNRLYWYRQTLGQGPEFLTYFQNEAQLEKSRLLSDRFSAERPKGSFSTLEIQRTEQGDSAMYLCASSFSSGRGGSYEQYFGPGTRLTVT.

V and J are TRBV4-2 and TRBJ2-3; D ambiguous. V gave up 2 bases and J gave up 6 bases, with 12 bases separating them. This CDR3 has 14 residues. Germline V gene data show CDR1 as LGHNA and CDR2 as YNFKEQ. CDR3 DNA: TGTGCCAGCAGCCAAAATTCCCTAGAGGATACGCAGTATTTT. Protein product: CASSQNSLEDTQYF.

DNA for the CDR3: TGTGCCAGTAGTAGACACCGGGATTATGGCTACACCTTC. It is translated as CASSRHRDYGYTF. The gene calls are TRBV19 and TRBJ1-2; unclear D gene. This CDR3 is 13 amino acids long. Trimming took off 4 bases at V and 5 bases at J, with 11 bases between the two ends. From germline, CDR1 is LNHDA and CDR2 SQIVND (reference sequence). The whole variable domain, remainder taken from reference TRBV19 and TRBJ1-2, is DGGITQSPKYLFRKEGQNVTLSCEQNLNHDAMYWYRQDPGQGLRLIYYSQIVNDFQKGDIAEGYSVSREKKESFPLTVTSAQKNPTAFYLCASSRHRDYGYTFGSGTRLTVV.